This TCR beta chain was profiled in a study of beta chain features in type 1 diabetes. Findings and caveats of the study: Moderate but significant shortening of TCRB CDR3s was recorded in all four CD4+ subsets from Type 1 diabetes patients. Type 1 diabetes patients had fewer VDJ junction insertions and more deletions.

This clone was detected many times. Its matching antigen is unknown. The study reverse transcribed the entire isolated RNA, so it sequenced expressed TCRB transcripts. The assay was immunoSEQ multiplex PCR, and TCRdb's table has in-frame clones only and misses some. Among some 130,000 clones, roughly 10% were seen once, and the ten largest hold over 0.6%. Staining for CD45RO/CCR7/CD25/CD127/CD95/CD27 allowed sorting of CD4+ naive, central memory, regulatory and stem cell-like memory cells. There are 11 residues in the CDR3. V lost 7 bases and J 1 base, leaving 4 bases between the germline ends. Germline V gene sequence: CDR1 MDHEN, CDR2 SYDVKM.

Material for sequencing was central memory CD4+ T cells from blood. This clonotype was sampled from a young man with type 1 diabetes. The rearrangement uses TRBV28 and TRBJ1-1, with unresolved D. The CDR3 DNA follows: TGTGCCAGCACTTGGAACACTGAAGCTTTCTTT. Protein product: CASTWNTEAFF.